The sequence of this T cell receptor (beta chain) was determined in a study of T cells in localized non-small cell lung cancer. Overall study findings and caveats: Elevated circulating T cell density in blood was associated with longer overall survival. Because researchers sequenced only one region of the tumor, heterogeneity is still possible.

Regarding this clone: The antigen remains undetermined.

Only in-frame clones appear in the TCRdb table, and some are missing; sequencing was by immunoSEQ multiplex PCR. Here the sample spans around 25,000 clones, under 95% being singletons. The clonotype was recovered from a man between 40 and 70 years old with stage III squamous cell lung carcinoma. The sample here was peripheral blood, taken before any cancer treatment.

The CDR3 is CASSPGGNRGPQETQYF. In nucleotides, the CDR3 is TGCGCCAGCAGCCCAGGGGGCAATAGGGGCCCCCAAGAGACCCAGTACTTC. The chain combines TRBV4-1 with TRBJ2-5; TRBD1 aligns across 8 bases. This CDR3 region has 17 residues. CDR1 is MGHRA, CDR2 YSYEKL, per germline. The V and J ends lost 4 bases and 1 base, in that order; junction bases with no gene match: 11.